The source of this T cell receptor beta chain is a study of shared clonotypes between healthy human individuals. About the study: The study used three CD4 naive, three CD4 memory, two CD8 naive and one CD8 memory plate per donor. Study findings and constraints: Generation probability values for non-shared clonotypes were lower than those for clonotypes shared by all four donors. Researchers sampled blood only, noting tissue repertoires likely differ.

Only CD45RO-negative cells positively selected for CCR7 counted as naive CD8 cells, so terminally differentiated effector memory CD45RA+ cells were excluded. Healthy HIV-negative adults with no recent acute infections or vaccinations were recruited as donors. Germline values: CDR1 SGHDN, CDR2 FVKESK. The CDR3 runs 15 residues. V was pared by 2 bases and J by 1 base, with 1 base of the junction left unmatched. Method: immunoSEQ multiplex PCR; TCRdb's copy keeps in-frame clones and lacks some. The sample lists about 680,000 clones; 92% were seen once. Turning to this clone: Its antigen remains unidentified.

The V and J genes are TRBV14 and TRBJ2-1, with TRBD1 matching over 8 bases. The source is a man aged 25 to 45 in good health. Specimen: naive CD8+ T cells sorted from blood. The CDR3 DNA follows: TGTGCCAGCAGCCAAACAGGGGGGTCCTACAATGAGCAGTTCTTC. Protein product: CASSQTGGSYNEQFF. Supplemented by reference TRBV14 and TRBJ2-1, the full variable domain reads EAGVTQFPSHSVIEKGQTVTLRCDPISGHDNLYWYRRVMGKEIKFLLHFVKESKQDESGMPNNRFLAERTGGTYSTLKVQPAELEDSGVYFCASSQTGGSYNEQFFGPGTRLTVL.